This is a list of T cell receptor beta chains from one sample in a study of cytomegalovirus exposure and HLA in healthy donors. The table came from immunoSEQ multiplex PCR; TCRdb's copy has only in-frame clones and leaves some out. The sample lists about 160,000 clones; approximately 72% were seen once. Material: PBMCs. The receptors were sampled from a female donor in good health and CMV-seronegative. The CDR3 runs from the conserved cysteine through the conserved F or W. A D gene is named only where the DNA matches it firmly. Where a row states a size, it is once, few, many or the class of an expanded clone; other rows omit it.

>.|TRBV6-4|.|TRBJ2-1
CASRADSSYNEQFF
TGTGCCAGCAGAGCCGATAGCTCCTACAATGAGCAGTTCTTC
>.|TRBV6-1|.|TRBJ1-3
CASRAGSYSGNTIYF
TGTGCCAGCAGGGCGGGATCCTACTCTGGAAACACCATATATTTT
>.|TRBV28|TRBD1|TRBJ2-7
CASSLTGTSEQYF
TGTGCCAGCAGTTTGACAGGGACAAGCGAGCAGTACTTC
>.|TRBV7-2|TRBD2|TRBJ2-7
CASSSSGITYEQYF
TGTGCCAGCAGCTCCAGCGGGATCACCTACGAGCAGTACTTC
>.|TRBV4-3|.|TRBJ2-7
CASSQDTPAESSYEQYF
TGCGCCAGCAGCCAAGATACGCCAGCGGAAAGCTCCTACGAGCAGTACTTC
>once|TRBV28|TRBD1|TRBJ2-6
CASSLVGGFSGANVLTF
TGTGCCAGCAGTTTAGTAGGGGGCTTTTCTGGGGCCAACGTCCTGACTTTC
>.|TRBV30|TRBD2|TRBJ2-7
CAWSVRAGAYEQYF
TGTGCCTGGAGTGTAAGAGCGGGAGCTTACGAGCAGTACTTC
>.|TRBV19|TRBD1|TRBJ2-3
CASRPTGGSTDTQYF
TGTGCCAGTAGGCCGACAGGGGGAAGCACAGATACGCAGTATTTT
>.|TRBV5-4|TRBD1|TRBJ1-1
CASSGPQGMNTEAFF
TGTGCCAGCAGCGGACCACAGGGGATGAACACTGAAGCTTTCTTT
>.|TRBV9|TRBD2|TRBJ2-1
CASSVGGRGWNEQFF
TGTGCCAGCAGCGTGGGGGGGAGGGGCTGGAATGAGCAGTTCTTC
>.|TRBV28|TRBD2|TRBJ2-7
CASSPLGGRAYEQYF
TGTGCCAGCAGTCCCTTAGGCGGGAGAGCCTACGAGCAGTACTTC
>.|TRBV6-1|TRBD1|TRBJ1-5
CASSTGGVGQPQHF
TGTGCCAGCAGTACAGGGGGCGTAGGCCAGCCCCAGCATTTT
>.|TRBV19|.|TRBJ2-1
CASSSNEQFF
TGTGCCAGTAGTTCGAATGAGCAGTTCTTC
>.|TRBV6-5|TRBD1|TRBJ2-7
CASSDLGQGIF
TGTGCCAGCAGTGACCTAGGACAGGGGATATTC
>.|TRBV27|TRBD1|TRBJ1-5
CASSDRVKSQPQHF
TGTGCCAGCAGTGACAGGGTCAAGAGTCAGCCCCAGCATTTT
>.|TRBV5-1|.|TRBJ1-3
CASSSADSDSGNTIYF
TGCGCCAGCAGCTCCGCGGACAGTGACTCTGGAAACACCATATATTTT
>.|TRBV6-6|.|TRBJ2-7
CASSLSGDSSYEQYF
TGTGCCAGCAGTTTATCAGGGGATAGCTCCTACGAGCAGTACTTC
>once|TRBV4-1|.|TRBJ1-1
CASSLSRTEAFF
TGCGCCAGCAGCCTGAGTCGGACTGAAGCTTTCTTT
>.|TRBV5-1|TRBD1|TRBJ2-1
CASSPPGQGHNEQFF
TGCGCCAGCAGCCCACCGGGACAGGGCCACAATGAGCAGTTCTTC
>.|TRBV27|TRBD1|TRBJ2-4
CATRDRGNIQYF
TGTGCCACCCGGGACAGGGGAAACATTCAGTACTTC
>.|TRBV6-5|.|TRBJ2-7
CASSYPGEGGSYEQYF
TGTGCCAGCAGTTATCCCGGGGAGGGGGGTTCCTACGAGCAGTACTTC
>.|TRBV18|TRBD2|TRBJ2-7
CATERDPGGLSEQYF
TGTGCCACGGAGCGGGACCCAGGTGGTCTGTCCGAGCAGTACTTC
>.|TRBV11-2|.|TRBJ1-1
CASSPGGTEAFF
TGTGCCAGCAGTCCAGGCGGGACTGAAGCTTTCTTT
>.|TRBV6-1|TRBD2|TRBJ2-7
CASRSTSGPYEQYF
TGTGCCAGCAGGTCGACTAGCGGACCCTACGAGCAGTACTTC
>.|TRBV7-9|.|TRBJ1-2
CSSGFDGGGGYGYTF
TGTTCCAGCGGCTTCGATGGAGGGGGGGGCTATGGCTACACCTTC
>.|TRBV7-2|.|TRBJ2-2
CASSRTRTGELFF
TGTGCCAGCAGTCGGACACGAACCGGGGAGCTGTTTTTT
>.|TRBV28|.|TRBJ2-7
CASMTEPYEQYF
TGTGCCAGCATGACAGAGCCCTACGAGCAGTACTTC
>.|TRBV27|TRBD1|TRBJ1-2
CASRTGSYGYTF
TGTGCCAGTCGGACAGGGAGCTATGGCTACACCTTC
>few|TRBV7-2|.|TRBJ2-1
CASSLATTPPYNEQFF
TGTGCCAGCAGCTTAGCCACAACCCCTCCCTACAATGAGCAGTTCTTC
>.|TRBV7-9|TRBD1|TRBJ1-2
CASSSWTGKSGYTF
TGTGCCAGCAGCTCATGGACAGGGAAAAGTGGCTACACCTTC
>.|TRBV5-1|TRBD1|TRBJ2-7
CASSLQGQGDYEQYF
TGCGCCAGCAGCTTGCAGGGACAGGGCGACTACGAGCAGTACTTC
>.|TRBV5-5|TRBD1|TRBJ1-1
CASSLPGGTEAFF
TGTGCCAGCAGCTTGCCAGGGGGGACTGAAGCTTTCTTT
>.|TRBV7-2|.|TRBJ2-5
CASSLAGQPQETQYF
TGTGCCAGCAGCTTAGCCGGACAGCCTCAAGAGACCCAGTACTTC
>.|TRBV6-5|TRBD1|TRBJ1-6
CASSYSIGGNSPLHF
TGTGCCAGCAGTTACTCGATAGGGGGCAATTCACCCCTCCACTTT
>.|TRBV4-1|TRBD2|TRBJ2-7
CASSQLLPGLAGAYEQYF
TGCGCCAGCAGCCAACTCCTTCCCGGACTAGCGGGAGCCTACGAGCAGTACTTC
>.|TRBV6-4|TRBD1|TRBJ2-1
CASSLTRDSYNEQFF
TGTGCCAGCAGTCTAACCCGGGACAGCTACAATGAGCAGTTCTTC
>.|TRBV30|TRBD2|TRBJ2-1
CAWSAFVAGVYNEQFF
TGTGCCTGGAGTGCTTTTGTAGCGGGAGTATACAATGAGCAGTTCTTC
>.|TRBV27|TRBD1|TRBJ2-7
CASRTLLGGAWYEQYF
TGTGCCAGCAGGACCCTATTAGGGGGCGCTTGGTACGAGCAGTACTTC
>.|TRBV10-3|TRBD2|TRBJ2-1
CAISGTSGSYNEQFF
TGTGCCATCAGTGGAACTAGCGGCTCCTACAATGAGCAGTTCTTC
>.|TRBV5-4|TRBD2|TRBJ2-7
CASSFAGTSGYEQYF
TGTGCCAGCAGCTTCGCCGGGACTAGCGGGTACGAGCAGTACTTC
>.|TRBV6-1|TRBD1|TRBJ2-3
CASSDPWGTGVYGGTDTQYF
TGTGCCAGCAGTGACCCCTGGGGGACAGGGGTCTATGGAGGCACAGATACGCAGTATTTT
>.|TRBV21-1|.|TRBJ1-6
CASSDHRQKPFSPLHF
TGTGCCAGCAGCGACCACCGACAGAAGCCCTTTTCACCCCTCCACTTT
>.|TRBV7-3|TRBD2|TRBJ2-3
CASSLSSGIPDTQYF
TGTGCCAGCAGCTTAAGCAGCGGGATACCAGATACGCAGTATTTT
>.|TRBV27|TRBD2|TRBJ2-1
CASSPWTRGNEQFF
TGTGCCAGCAGTCCCTGGACTAGGGGCAATGAGCAGTTCTTC
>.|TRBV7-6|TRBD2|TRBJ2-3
CASSLVTSGMVDTQYF
TGTGCCAGCAGCTTAGTGACTAGCGGGATGGTGGATACGCAGTATTTT
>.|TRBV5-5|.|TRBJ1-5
CASSLEGTPVPQPQHF
TGTGCCAGCAGCTTGGAAGGGACTCCCGTACCCCAGCCCCAGCATTTT
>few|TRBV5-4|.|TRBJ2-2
CASSLGGESGELFF
TGTGCCAGCAGCTTGGGGGGAGAGTCCGGGGAGCTGTTTTTT
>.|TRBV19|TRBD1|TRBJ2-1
CASTKQGARYNEQFF
TGTGCCAGTACCAAACAGGGGGCGCGCTACAATGAGCAGTTCTTC
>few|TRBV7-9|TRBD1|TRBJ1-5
CASSTGTGRSNQPQHF
TGTGCCAGCAGCACCGGGACAGGGAGAAGCAATCAGCCCCAGCATTTT
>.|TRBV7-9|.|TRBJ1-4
CSSSLAGATNEKLFF
TGTTCCAGCAGCTTAGCAGGGGCGACTAATGAAAAACTGTTTTTT
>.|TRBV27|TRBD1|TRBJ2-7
CASSLSIGGQAYEQYF
TGTGCCAGCAGTTTATCGATCGGGGGACAGGCCTACGAGCAGTACTTC
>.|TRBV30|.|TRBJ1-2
CACFRGNDYGYTF
TGTGCCTGCTTCAGGGGTAATGACTATGGCTACACCTTC
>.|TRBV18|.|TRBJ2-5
CASSPPSSRQETQYF
TGTGCCAGCTCACCACCGTCGAGCAGGCAGGAGACCCAGTACTTC
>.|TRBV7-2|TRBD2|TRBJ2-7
CASSSPTSASYEQYF
TGTGCCAGCAGCTCGCCCACTAGCGCCTCCTACGAGCAGTACTTC